This T cell receptor (beta chain) was sequenced in a study of blood T cell repertoires in COVID-19. The wider study: Samples of COVID-19 (acute and convalescent) were obtained from the United States, Italy and Spain. Nucleic acid was either cDNA or gDNA, and it came from T cells, B-cell-depleted T cells, or PBMCs.

As processed by the authors: Nucleated cell number was recorded as an estimate derived from reference gene primer amplification. Repertoires were generated with immunoSEQ multiplex PCR, while TCRdb's copy carries only in-frame clones and drops some. V, J and clone size reflect that table, while D and trimming were determined from the DNA. The repertoire holds hundreds of thousands of clones, with roughly 86% as singletons. Deletions cut 4 bases from V and 8 bases from J, with 17 bases between. The CDR3 spans 14 residues. Germline CDR1 and CDR2: LGHDT and YNNKEL (reference sequence). This clone was recorded once.

Sequencing was performed on peripheral blood. The gene calls are TRBV3-1 (or the pseudogene TRBV3-2) and TRBJ1-2; no clear D. The receptor comes from a man aged 65-85 years with acute or convalescent COVID-19. The CDR3 spells CASSPFTDVRGYTF. In DNA form, the CDR3 reads TGTGCCAGCAGCCCTTTTACAGATGTTAGGGGCTACACCTTC.